These 21 T cell receptor beta chains came from one sample sequenced in a study of OX40 agonist ivuxolimab in advanced cancers. Libraries were prepared by immunoSEQ multiplex PCR; TCRdb keeps only in-frame clonotypes and omits some of them. Of some 70,000 clones in the sample, around 86% are singletons; the top ten hold roughly 2%. Here the sequenced sample was CD4+ or CD8+ T cells sorted from blood, taken in a trial of the OX40 agonist ivuxolimab. These receptors all stem from an adult with an advanced solid tumor such as melanoma, head and neck, liver or kidney cancer.

The CDR3 region has the DNA TGTGCCAGCAGCTTGGGACTAGCGGGAGTGGAGCAGTTCTTC. This encodes CASSLGLAGVEQFF. The chain carries TRBV5-6 and TRBJ2-1, with 12 bases lining up with TRBD2. The V gene end was trimmed by 0 bases and the J gene end by 10 bases; junction bases not matched to a gene: 2. Germline CDR1 reads SGHDT; CDR2 reads YYEEEE. The CDR3 consists of 14 residues.

This chain connects TRBV7-2 to TRBJ2-3, with D uncertain. The CDR3 loop spans 17 amino acids. Germline CDR1 and CDR2: SGHTA and FQGNSA. V lost 4 bases and J lost 2, with 19 bases in between. The CDR3 loop is CASSSPPRFSPTDTQYF. The CDR3 DNA follows: TGTGCCAGCAGCTCCCCCCCTAGGTTTTCACCCACAGATACGCAGTATTTT.

The J gene is TRBJ1-5, the V gene TRBV6-1; D is undetermined. V lost 3 bases to trimming and J lost 1 base, with 7 bases between them. The CDR3 is 14 amino acids. Looked up from germline, CDR1 is MNHNS and CDR2 is SASEGT. CDR3 bases: TGTGCCAGCAGTGACGGTGGCAGCAATCAGCCCCAGCATTTT. The encoded protein is CASSDGGSNQPQHF.

This sequence joins TRBV9 and TRBJ2-3; TRBD2 might be the D (6 bases). This CDR3 region has 16 residues. Trimming left V 0 bases short and J 8 bases short, with 19 bases between. The germline V gene has CDR1 SGDLS and CDR2 YYNGEE. For the CDR3, the DNA is TGTGCCAGCAGCGTAGTGGGGGACTCGTTCCGAGCTACGCAGTATTTT. Translation: CASSVVGDSFRATQYF.

The rearrangement joins TRBV30 to TRBJ2-4; tentative D call: TRBD2 (6 bases). CDR3 length equals 14 residues. The germline V and J ends were trimmed by 0 bases and 8 bases, with 14 bases remaining between them. Germline V gene data show CDR1 as GTSNPN and CDR2 as SVGIG (reference sequence). CDR3 residues: CAWSVGVGGDIQYF. The CDR3 DNA reads TGTGCCTGGAGTGTAGGGGTGGGGGGAGACATTCAGTACTTC.

CDR3 region: CASSETGTGKAFF. CDR3 nucleotides: TGTGCCAGCAGTGAAACCGGGACAGGAAAAGCTTTCTTT. This chain connects TRBV6-5 to TRBJ1-1; 8 bases are a match to TRBD1. Germline V lookup: CDR1 MNHEY, CDR2 SVGAGI. J lost 9 bases, V lost 5 bases, and 8 bases had no gene match. The CDR3 has 13 residues.

The chain carries TRBV7-3 and TRBJ2-2; possibly TRBD1 for D (6 bases). The germline V gene encodes CDR1 SGHTA and CDR2 FQGTGA. The V end was cut by 1 base, the J end by 4 bases, with 13 bases between. There are 16 residues in the CDR3. The CDR3 bases are TGTGCCAGCAGCTTAAGGTGGCAGGGGTCCACCGGGGAGCTGTTTTTT. It codes for CASSLRWQGSTGELFF.

As to this clone: This same CDR3 is encoded by further DNA sequences in the sample. The J gene is TRBJ1-1, the V gene TRBV7-6, with 10 nucleotides matching TRBD1. Looked up from germline, CDR1 is SGHVS and CDR2 is FNYEAQ. J was trimmed by 3 bases and V by 1 base; bases with no gene match: 5. The CDR3 is 16 residues long. The CDR3 loop reads CASSLEGQGWDTEAFF. CDR3 sequence (DNA): TGTGCCAGCAGCTTAGAGGGACAGGGGTGGGACACTGAAGCTTTCTTT.

V and J are TRBV11-2 and TRBJ1-1; 8 nucleotides line up with TRBD1. The CDR3 is 15 residues long. V shed 5 bases and J 1 base; nucleotides not matched to a gene: 6. Germline V CDR1 and CDR2: SGHAT, FQNNGV. As DNA, the CDR3 is TGTGCCAGCAGCCCGCGGACAGGGAAGAACACTGAAGCTTTCTTT. Protein product: CASSPRTGKNTEAFF. Looking up the rest from reference TRBV11-2 and TRBJ1-1 gives the full variable domain: EAGVAQSPRYKIIEKRQSVAFWCNPISGHATLYWYQQILGQGPKLLIQFQNNGVVDDSQLPKDRFSAERLKGVDSTLKIQPAKLEDSAVYLCASSPRTGKNTEAFFGQGTRLTVV.

The rearrangement links TRBV6-5 to TRBJ2-7; D gene uncertain. Trimming pared 6 bases from V and 8 bases from J, leaving 17 bases between. Germline CDR1 reads MNHEY; CDR2 reads SVGAGI. This CDR3 contains 13 residues. The CDR3 DNA sequence: TGTGCCAGCAGGACATCGGACCTAGAAAAGCAGTACTTC. Translating gives CASRTSDLEKQYF.

The V gene is TRBV4-1, the J gene TRBJ2-3; TRBD1 matches 9 bases. V shed 0 bases and J 7 bases; nucleotides not matched to a gene: 14. The CDR3 runs to 18 residues. Germline V CDR1 and CDR2: MGHRA, YSYEKL. CDR3 loop: CASSQDFFPGTGLNTQYF. CDR3 bases: TGCGCCAGCAGCCAAGATTTTTTTCCCGGGACAGGGTTAAATACGCAGTATTTT.

V gene TRBV5-1 combines with J gene TRBJ2-3; TRBD2 agrees at 12 bases. Trimming at V came to 3 bases and at J to 5 bases, leaving 7 bases not matched to a gene. The CDR3 sequence is 16 residues long. The germline gives CDR1 SGHRS, CDR2 YFSETQ. The CDR3 sequence: CASSSLAGGPGDTQYF. CDR3 nucleotides: TGCGCCAGCAGCTCCCTAGCGGGAGGGCCAGGAGATACGCAGTATTTT.

This rearrangement joins TRBV19 to TRBJ1-2; 7 positions match TRBD1. After removal of 3 bases from V and 1 base from J, the junction contained 5 bases not matched to a gene. Per germline, CDR1 LNHDA and CDR2 SQIVND (reference sequence). The CDR3 runs 15 residues. CDR3 sequence (DNA): TGTGCCAGTAGTATCCACAGGGGTGTTAACTATGGCTACACCTTC. It translates to CASSIHRGVNYGYTF.

The rearrangement joins TRBV27 to TRBJ1-5; D uncertain. The CDR3 has 13 amino acids. Trimming removed 2 bases from V and 7 bases from J, with 9 bases in between. Germline-derived CDR1 and CDR2 are MNHEY and SMNVEV (reference sequence). DNA of the CDR3: TGTGCCAGCAGTTTACTGGGCGGGCAGCCCCAGCATTTT. Protein sequence: CASSLLGGQPQHF.

The chain employs TRBV7-6 and TRBJ1-1; D may be TRBD1 (5 bases). V was cut by 5 bases and J by 1 base, with 17 bases left in between. This CDR3 spans 16 amino acids. The germline V gene encodes CDR1 SGHVS and CDR2 FNYEAQ. CDR3 sequence (DNA): TGTGCCAGCAGCCGCATTGGGCGGGGCCCGAACACTGAAGCTTTCTTT. This gives the protein CASSRIGRGPNTEAFF.

The V call is TRBV27, the J call TRBJ1-1, with D unclear. The V gene's germline CDR1 is MNHEY and CDR2 SMNVEV (reference sequence). With 6 bases removed from V and 0 bases from J, the gap between germline ends came to 11 bases. The CDR3 covers 14 residues. The CDR3 bases are TGTGCCAGCAGCCCTGGACTGATGAACACTGAAGCTTTCTTT. As protein: CASSPGLMNTEAFF.

This sequence joins TRBV7-6 and TRBJ1-6; TRBD1 might be the D (5 bases). This CDR3 comprises 15 residues. Germline CDR1 is SGHVS and CDR2 is FNYEAQ. V was clipped by 0 bases and J by 14 bases, with 17 bases between them. This CDR3 is CASSLASGGTAALHF. Written as DNA, the CDR3 is TGTGCCAGCAGCTTAGCTAGCGGGGGAACGGCCGCCCTCCACTTT. The full variable domain, with the rest looked up from reference TRBV7-6 and TRBJ1-6, is GAGVSQSPRYKVTKRGQDVALRCDPISGHVSLYWYRQALGQGPEFLTYFNYEAQQDKSGLPNDRFSAERPEGSISTLTIQRTEQRDSAMYRCASSLASGGTAALHFGNGTRLTVT.

The chain combines TRBV9 with TRBJ1-6; D is possibly TRBD1 (6 bases). Germline assignment: CDR1 SGDLS and CDR2 YYNGEE. This CDR3 comprises 14 residues. V was cut by 4 bases and J by 10 bases, with 15 bases left in between. The CDR3 DNA reads TGTGCCAGCAGCCTCTCCGGGACATCGTCACCCCTCCACTTT. Translation: CASSLSGTSSPLHF.

About this clone: Because the CDR3's place on the DNA is in doubt, the DNA is left out and the CDR3 is given as listed by TCRdb. The genes are TRBV21-1 and TRBJ1-5. TRBV21-1 constitutes a pseudogene. The CDR3 extends over 16 residues, inclusive of both ends. This chain's CDR3 is CASSKAGYGCDQPQHF.

This chain connects TRBV18 to TRBJ2-5; D uncertain. The CDR3 has 14 residues. From germline, CDR1 is KGHSH and CDR2 LQKENI. Trimming cost V 3 bases and J 1 base, with 9 bases left between them. CDR3: CASSPASFQETQYF. The CDR3 DNA reads as TGTGCCAGCTCACCCGCGTCGTTCCAAGAGACCCAGTACTTC.

This clone has just one count. The chain carries TRBV19 and TRBJ1-1; D is perhaps TRBD1 (5 bases). CDR3 length: 16 residues. V shed 7 bases and J shed 0 bases, with 18 bases lying between them. Germline assignment: CDR1 LNHDA and CDR2 SQIVND (reference sequence). As DNA, the CDR3 is TGTGCCAGTACCCTCACCTCACGACAGATGAACACTGAAGCTTTCTTT. This sequence encodes CASTLTSRQMNTEAFF.